This record looks at one TCR beta chain sequence and its context. Its antigen remains unknown. The germline gives CDR1 LGHDT, CDR2 YNNKEL (reference sequence). CDR3 length: 17 residues. The ends were cut back, 0 bases at V and 1 base at J, with 13 bases in the middle. This sample is part of a study of early T cells in non-severe SARS-CoV-2 infection. Whole-study context: Unpaired chains resulted from sequencing bulk RNA of unsorted whole blood. Findings and caveats of the study: Clonotype matching in VDJdb favored anti-spike CD8 responses and did not capture private and CD4 specificities.

Individual cDNA molecules received unique molecular identifiers during library preparation. TCRdb passed the 5' RACE reads through MiXCR, listing each CDR3 protein once. The sample has tens of thousands of distinct CDR3 sequences; roughly 8% are singletons. The J gene is TRBJ2-4, the V gene TRBV3-1; tentative D call: TRBD2 (5 bases). The sample was whole blood. This sequence originates from an adult who was a healthcare worker with PCR-confirmed SARS-CoV-2 infection or an uninfected control (not recorded which). The CDR3: CASSQEVRGLAKNIQYF. In DNA, the CDR3 is TGTGCCAGCAGCCAAGAGGTTAGAGGGTTGGCCAAAAACATTCAGTACTTC.